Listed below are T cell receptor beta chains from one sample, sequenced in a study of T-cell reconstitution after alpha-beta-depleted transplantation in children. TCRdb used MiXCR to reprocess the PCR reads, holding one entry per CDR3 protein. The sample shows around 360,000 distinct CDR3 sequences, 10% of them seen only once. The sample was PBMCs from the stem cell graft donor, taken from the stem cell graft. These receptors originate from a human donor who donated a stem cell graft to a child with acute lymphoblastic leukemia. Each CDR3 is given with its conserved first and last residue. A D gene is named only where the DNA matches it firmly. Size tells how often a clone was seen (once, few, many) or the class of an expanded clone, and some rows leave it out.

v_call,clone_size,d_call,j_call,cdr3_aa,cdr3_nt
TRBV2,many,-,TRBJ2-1,CASSSRGAYNEQFF,TGTGCCAGCAGCTCCCGGGGGGCTTACAATGAGCAGTTCTTC
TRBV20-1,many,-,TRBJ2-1,CSPPGAGNEQFF,TGCAGTCCCCCAGGAGCAGGCAATGAGCAGTTCTTC
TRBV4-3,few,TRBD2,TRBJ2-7,CASSQVLGSGRAYEQYF,TGCGCCAGCAGCCAAGTCTTGGGGAGCGGGAGAGCCTACGAGCAGTACTTC
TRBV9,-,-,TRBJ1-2,CASSATDSFPNYGYTF,TGTGCCAGCAGCGCCACCGACAGCTTTCCTAACTATGGCTACACCTTC
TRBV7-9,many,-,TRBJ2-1,CASSSRFVDNEQFF,TGTGCCAGCAGCTCGCGTTTCGTCGACAATGAGCAGTTCTTC
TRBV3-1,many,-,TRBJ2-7,CASSQAAGGSYEQYF,TGTGCCAGCAGCCAAGCAGCGGGCGGGTCCTACGAGCAGTACTTC
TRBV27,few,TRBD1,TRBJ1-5,CASSSWGTAGNQPQHF,TGTGCCAGCAGCTCTTGGGGGACAGCTGGCAATCAGCCCCAGCATTTT
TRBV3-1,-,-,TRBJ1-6,CASSQDPGSSPLHF,TGTGCCAGCAGCCAAGACCCAGGTTCTTCACCCCTCCACTTT
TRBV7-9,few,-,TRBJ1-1,CASSLAWGAGTEAFF,TGTGCCAGCAGCTTAGCGTGGGGGGCGGGCACTGAAGCTTTCTTT
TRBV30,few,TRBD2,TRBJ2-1,CAWSYGTSVPEEQFF,TGTGCCTGGAGTTATGGGACTAGCGTACCTGAAGAGCAGTTCTTC
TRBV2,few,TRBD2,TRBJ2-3,CASSANGRASLPFGANTDTQYF,TGTGCCAGCAGTGCTAACGGGAGGGCCTCACTCCCATTCGGGGCTAACACAGATACGCAGTATTTT
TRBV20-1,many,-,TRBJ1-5,CSAAFTGHDQPQHF,TGCAGTGCTGCTTTTACAGGGCATGATCAGCCCCAGCATTTT
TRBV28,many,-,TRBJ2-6,CASSRGDSGANVLTF,TGTGCCAGCAGCCGAGGGGACTCTGGGGCCAACGTCCTGACTTTC
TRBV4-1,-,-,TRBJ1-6,CASSHDANSPLHF,TGCGCCAGCAGCCATGATGCAAATTCACCCCTCCACTTT
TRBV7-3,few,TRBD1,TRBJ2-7,CASSPSGQGGEQYF,TGTGCCAGCAGTCCTTCGGGACAGGGAGGAGAGCAGTACTTC
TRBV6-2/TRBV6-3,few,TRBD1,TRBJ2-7,CASSYSYSGQGFYEQYF,TGTGCCAGCAGTTACTCGTATTCGGGACAGGGCTTCTACGAGCAGTACTTC
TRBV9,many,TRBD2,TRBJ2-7,CASSPPVGGPSSEQYF,TGTGCCAGCAGCCCCCCAGTGGGAGGGCCCTCGTCCGAGCAGTACTTC
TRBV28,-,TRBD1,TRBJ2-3,CASSLWGTGLTDTQYF,TGTGCCAGCAGTTTATGGGGGACAGGACTCACAGATACGCAGTATTTT
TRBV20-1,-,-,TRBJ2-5,CSARGGGGSSQETQYF,TGCAGTGCTAGGGGGGGCGGCGGGAGCAGCCAAGAGACCCAGTACTTC
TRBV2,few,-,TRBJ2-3,CASTQDWNEIDTQYF,TGTGCCAGCACCCAGGACTGGAACGAGATAGATACGCAGTATTTT
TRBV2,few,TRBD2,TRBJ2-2,CASTPRGLREVGELFF,TGTGCCAGCACCCCTAGGGGCTTGCGGGAGGTCGGGGAGCTGTTTTTT
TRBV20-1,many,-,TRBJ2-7,CSASSYSYEQYF,TGCAGTGCTAGTAGCTATTCCTACGAGCAGTACTTC
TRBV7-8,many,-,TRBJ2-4,CASSPARDIQYF,TGTGCCAGCAGCCCCGCTAGGGACATTCAGTACTTC
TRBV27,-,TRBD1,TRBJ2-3,CASSRTGGTATQYF,TGTGCCAGCAGTCGAACAGGGGGCACAGCTACGCAGTATTTT
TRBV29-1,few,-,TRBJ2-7,CSVGYMTYEQYF,TGCAGCGTTGGCTACATGACCTACGAGCAGTACTTC
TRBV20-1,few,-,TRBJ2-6,CSARDEGEQRSGANVLTF,TGCAGTGCTAGAGATGAGGGGGAACAGAGGTCTGGGGCCAACGTCCTGACTTTC
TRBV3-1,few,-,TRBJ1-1,CASSQVEGNTEAFF,TGTGCCAGCAGCCAGGTAGAAGGGAACACTGAAGCTTTCTTT
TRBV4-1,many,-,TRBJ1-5,CASSQGVTIRPQHF,TGCGCCAGCAGCCAAGGGGTGACGATACGGCCCCAGCATTTT
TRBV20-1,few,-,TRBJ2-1,CSAIRGAAWGNEQFF,TGCAGTGCTATTCGCGGGGCGGCCTGGGGCAATGAGCAGTTCTTC